This TCR beta chain was retrieved from a study of shared clonotypes between healthy human individuals. Study observations and caveats: Memory subsets generally showed lower estimated richness than naive subsets. A reduction in generation probabilities was seen for non-shared clonotypes relative to those shared by all four donors.

CDR1 and CDR2 from the germline V gene are MNHEY and SVGAGI. The CDR3 length is 16 residues. Losses at the gene ends were 0 bases for V and 2 bases for J; bases not matched to a gene: 7. Worth noting for this clone: Its specificity is not known.

Several immunoSEQ plates received, in even portions, the genomic DNA of each subset. Method: immunoSEQ multiplex PCR; TCRdb's copy keeps in-frame clones and lacks some. The table has a few million clones, 80% to 95% seen once. The V and J genes are TRBV6-5 and TRBJ2-7; 7 bases are shared with TRBD1. The sequencing sample was made of naive CD4+ T cells from PBMCs. Indicated subset: CD45RA+ positively selected. This sequence was found in a man aged 18 to 29 in good health. Some clones in this sample may be carry-over from other donors' samples. CDR3 in DNA: TGTGCCAGCAGTTACTCCGGGTGGCAGGGGGCCTACGAGCAGTACTTC. Residues: CASSYSGWQGAYEQYF.